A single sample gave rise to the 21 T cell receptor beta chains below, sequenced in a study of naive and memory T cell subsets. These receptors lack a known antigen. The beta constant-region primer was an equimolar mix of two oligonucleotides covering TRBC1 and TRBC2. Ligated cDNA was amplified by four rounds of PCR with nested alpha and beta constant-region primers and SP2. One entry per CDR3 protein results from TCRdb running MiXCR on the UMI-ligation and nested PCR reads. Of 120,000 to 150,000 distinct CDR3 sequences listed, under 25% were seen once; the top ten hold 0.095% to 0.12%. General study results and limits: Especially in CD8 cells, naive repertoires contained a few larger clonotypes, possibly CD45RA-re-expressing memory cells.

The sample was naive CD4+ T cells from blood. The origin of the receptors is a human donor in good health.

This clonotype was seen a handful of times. CDR3 nucleotides: TGTGCCAGCAGTTACTCGGCTTCTGGAAACACCATATATTTT. Protein sequence: CASSYSASGNTIYF. The rearrangement uses TRBV6-5 and TRBJ1-3; D gene ambiguous. The CDR3 runs 14 residues. Germline V lookup: CDR1 MNHEY, CDR2 SVGAGI. V was clipped by 0 bases and J by 1 base, with 4 bases between them.

The CDR3: CSARAPGEPQHF. Written as DNA, the CDR3 is TGCAGTGCTAGAGCCCCCGGGGAGCCCCAGCATTTT. This rearrangement joins TRBV20-1 to TRBJ1-5; D ambiguous. Germline V gene data show CDR1 as DFQATT and CDR2 as SNEGSKA (reference sequence). V shed 1 base and J shed 8 bases, with 9 bases lying between them. The CDR3 length is 12 residues.

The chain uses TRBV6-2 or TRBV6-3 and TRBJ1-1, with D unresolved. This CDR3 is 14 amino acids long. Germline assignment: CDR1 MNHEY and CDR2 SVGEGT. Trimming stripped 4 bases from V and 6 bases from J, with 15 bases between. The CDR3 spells CASSSGPVRAEAFF. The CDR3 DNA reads TGTGCCAGCAGTTCTGGCCCAGTGAGGGCTGAAGCTTTCTTT.

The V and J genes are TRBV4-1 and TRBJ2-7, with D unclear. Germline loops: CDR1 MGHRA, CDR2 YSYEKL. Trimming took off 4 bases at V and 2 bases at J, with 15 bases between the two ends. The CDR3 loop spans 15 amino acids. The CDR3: CASSPNQVFPYEQYF. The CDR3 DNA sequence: TGCGCCAGCAGCCCGAACCAAGTTTTTCCCTACGAGCAGTACTTC.

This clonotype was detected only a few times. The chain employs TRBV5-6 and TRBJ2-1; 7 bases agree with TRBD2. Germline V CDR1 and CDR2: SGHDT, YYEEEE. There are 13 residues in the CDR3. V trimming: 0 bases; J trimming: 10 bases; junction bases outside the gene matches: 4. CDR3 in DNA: TGTGCCAGCAGCTTGGCCCTGGGGGGGGAGCAGTTCTTC. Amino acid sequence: CASSLALGGEQFF.

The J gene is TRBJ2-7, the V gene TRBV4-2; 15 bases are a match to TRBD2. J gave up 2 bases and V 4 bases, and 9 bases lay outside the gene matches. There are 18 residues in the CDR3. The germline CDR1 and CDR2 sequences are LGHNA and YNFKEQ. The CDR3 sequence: CASSLGLAGGERAYEQYF. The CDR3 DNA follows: TGTGCCAGCAGCCTGGGACTAGCGGGAGGTGAGCGCGCCTACGAGCAGTACTTC.

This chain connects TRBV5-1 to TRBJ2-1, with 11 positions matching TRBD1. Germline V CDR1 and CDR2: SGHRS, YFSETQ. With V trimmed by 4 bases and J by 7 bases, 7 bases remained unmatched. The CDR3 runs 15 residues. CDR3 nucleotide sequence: TGCGCCAGCAGCCCTGGACAGGGGGCGGAGAATGAGCAGTTCTTC. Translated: CASSPGQGAENEQFF.

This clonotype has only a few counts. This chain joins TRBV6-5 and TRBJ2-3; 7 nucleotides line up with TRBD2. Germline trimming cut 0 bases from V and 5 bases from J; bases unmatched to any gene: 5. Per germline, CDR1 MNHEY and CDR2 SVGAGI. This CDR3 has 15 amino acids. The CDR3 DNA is TGTGCCAGCAGTTACTCTGCGGGAGTACAAGATACGCAGTATTTT. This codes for CASSYSAGVQDTQYF.

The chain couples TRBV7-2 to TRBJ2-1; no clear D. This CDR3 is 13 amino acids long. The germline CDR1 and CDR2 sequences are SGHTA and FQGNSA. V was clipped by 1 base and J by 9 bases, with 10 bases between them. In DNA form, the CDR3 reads TGTGCCAGCAGCTTAGATGGCTTAAGTGAGCAGTTCTTC. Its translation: CASSLDGLSEQFF.

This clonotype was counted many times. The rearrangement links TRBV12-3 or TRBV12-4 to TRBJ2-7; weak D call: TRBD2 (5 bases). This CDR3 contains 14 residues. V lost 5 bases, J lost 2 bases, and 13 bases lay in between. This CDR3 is CASSRDKPPYEQYF. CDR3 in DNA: TGTGCCAGCAGTCGGGATAAGCCCCCCTACGAGCAGTACTTC.

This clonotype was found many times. Here the CDR3 reads CASSQGLGQKNTEAFF. Here the CDR3 DNA reads TGTGCCAGCAGCCAAGGTCTAGGACAGAAGAACACTGAAGCTTTCTTT. The rearrangement joins TRBV3-1 to TRBJ1-1, with D perhaps TRBD1 (6 bases). Trimming stripped 1 base from V and 1 base from J, with 13 bases between. Germline CDR1 is LGHDT and CDR2 is YNNKEL (reference sequence). The CDR3 spans 16 residues.

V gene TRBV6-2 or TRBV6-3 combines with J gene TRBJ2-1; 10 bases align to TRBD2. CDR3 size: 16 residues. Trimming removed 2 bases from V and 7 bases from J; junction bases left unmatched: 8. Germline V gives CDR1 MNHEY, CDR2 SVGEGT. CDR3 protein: CASSYTLAGARNEQFF. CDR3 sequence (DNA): TGTGCCAGCAGTTACACCCTAGCGGGAGCACGAAATGAGCAGTTCTTC.

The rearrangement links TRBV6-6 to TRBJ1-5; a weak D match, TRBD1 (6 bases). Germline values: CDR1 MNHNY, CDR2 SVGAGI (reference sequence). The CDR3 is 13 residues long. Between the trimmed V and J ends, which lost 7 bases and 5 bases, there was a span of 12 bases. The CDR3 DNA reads TGTGCCAGCATGAGGGGGTATGATCAGCCCCAGCATTTT. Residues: CASMRGYDQPQHF.

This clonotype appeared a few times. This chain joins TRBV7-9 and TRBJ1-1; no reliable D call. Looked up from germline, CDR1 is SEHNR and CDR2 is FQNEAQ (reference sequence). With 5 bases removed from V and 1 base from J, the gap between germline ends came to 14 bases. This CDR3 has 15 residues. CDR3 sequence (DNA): TGTGCCAGCAGCCCCCGACGGTCGGCGAACACTGAAGCTTTCTTT. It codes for CASSPRRSANTEAFF.

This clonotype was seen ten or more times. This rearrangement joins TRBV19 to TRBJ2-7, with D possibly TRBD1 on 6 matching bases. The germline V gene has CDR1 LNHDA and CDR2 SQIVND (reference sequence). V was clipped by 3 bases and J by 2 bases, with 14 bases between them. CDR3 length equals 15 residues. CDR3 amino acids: CASSIGSGTTYEQYF. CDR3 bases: TGTGCCAGTAGTATTGGATCCGGGACAACCTACGAGCAGTACTTC.

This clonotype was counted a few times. The chain's CDR3 is CATSDVGDEQFF. In DNA, the CDR3 is TGTGCCACCAGTGATGTAGGGGATGAGCAGTTCTTC. The chain carries TRBV24-1 and TRBJ2-1, with a weak D call TRBD1 (5 bases). Germline CDR1 and CDR2: KGHDR and SFDVKD. V was shortened by 3 bases and J by 8 bases, with 7 bases between the two germline ends. CDR3 length: 12 amino acids.

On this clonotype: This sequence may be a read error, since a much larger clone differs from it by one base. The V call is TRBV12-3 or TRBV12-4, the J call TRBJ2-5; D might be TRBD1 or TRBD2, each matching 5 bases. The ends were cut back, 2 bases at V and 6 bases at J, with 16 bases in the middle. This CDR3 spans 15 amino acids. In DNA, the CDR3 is TGTGCCAGCAGTTTAAAGGGACGGGGCGATAAGACCCAGTACTTC. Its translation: CASSLKGRGDKTQYF.

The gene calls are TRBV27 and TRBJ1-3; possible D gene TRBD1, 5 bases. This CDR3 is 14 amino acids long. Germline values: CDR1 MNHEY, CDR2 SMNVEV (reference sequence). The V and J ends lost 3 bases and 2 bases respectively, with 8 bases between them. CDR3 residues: CASSFGRAGNTIYF. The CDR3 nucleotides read TGTGCCAGCAGTTTTGGCAGGGCTGGAAACACCATATATTTT.

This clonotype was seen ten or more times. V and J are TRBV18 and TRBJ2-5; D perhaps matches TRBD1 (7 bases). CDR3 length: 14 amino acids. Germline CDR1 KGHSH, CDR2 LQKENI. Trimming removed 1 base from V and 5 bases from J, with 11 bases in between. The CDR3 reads CASSPQQGRETQYF. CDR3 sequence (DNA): TGTGCCAGCTCACCACAACAGGGGAGGGAGACCCAGTACTTC.

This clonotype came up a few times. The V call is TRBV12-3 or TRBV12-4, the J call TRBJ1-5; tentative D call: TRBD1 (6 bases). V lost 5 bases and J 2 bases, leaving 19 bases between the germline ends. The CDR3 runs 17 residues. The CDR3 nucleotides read TGTGCCAGCAGTCCCTTTGGGGGGGGCGTAGGCAATCAGCCCCAGCATTTT. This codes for CASSPFGGGVGNQPQHF.

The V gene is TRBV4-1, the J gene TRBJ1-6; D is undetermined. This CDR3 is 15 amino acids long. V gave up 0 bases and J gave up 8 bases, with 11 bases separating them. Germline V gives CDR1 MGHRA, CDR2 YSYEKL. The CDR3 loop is CASSQEISGDSPLHF. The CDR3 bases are TGCGCCAGCAGCCAAGAGATAAGTGGGGATTCACCCCTCCACTTT.